These 5 T cell receptor beta chains came from one sample sequenced in a study of blood T cell repertoires in COVID-19. This table comes from immunoSEQ multiplex PCR, and its TCRdb copy is limited to in-frame clones, with some not included. The repertoire holds a few hundred thousand clones, with around 85% as singletons. Sequenced input: PBMCs or T cells enriched from blood (not recorded which). The receptor source for this set is a man aged 30 to 39 who had recovered from COVID-19.

The rearrangement uses TRBV7-8 and TRBJ1-2, with TRBD1 identical over 8 bases. There are 14 residues in the CDR3. V was pared by 5 bases and J by 2 bases, with 4 bases of the junction left unmatched. Germline V lookup: CDR1 SGHVS, CDR2 FQNEAQ. The CDR3: CASSPGQENYGYTF. Here the CDR3 DNA reads TGTGCCAGCAGCCCGGGACAGGAGAACTATGGCTACACCTTC.

This chain uses TRBV5-4 with TRBJ2-5; D might be TRBD2 (6 bases). CDR1 SGHNT and CDR2 YYREEE come from the germline V gene (reference sequence). V was cut by 2 bases and J by 5 bases, with 10 bases left in between. This CDR3 contains 13 residues. Written as DNA, the CDR3 is TGTGCCAGCAGCTTAAAGGGACTGGAGACCCAGTACTTC. It translates to CASSLKGLETQYF.

The V call is TRBV7-2, the J call TRBJ2-6; D might be TRBD1 (5 bases). Trimming took off 2 bases at V and 14 bases at J, with 13 bases between the two ends. The germline V gene has CDR1 SGHTA and CDR2 FQGNSA. This CDR3 has 13 amino acids. CDR3 region: CASSLLAGILLTF. The CDR3 DNA reads as TGTGCCAGCAGCTTACTGGCAGGGATCCTCCTGACTTTC.

This chain links TRBV6-4 with TRBJ1-3; 8 positions agree with TRBD1. CDR3 length: 14 residues. V shed 11 bases and J 4 bases; nucleotides not matched to a gene: 10. Germline values: CDR1 MRHNA, CDR2 SNTAGT. CDR3 protein: CARSPQGGGNTIYF. The CDR3 region has the DNA TGTGCCCGATCCCCACAGGGGGGAGGAAACACCATATATTTT.

The chain is built from TRBV27 and TRBJ1-1, with D unresolved. V dropped 2 bases and J dropped 3 bases, with 7 bases sitting between them. Germline V gene data show CDR1 as MNHEY and CDR2 as SMNVEV (reference sequence). This CDR3 region has 13 residues. The CDR3 region is CASSLVRDTEAFF. The CDR3 nucleotides are TGTGCCAGCAGTTTAGTGAGGGACACTGAAGCTTTCTTT.